This entry lists 21 T cell receptor beta chains sequenced from one sample in a study of CD8 T cells in ankylosing spondylitis. TCRdb passed the 5' RACE reads through MiXCR, listing each CDR3 protein once. The table records 200,000 to 250,000 distinct CDR3 sequences, around 11% of them present only once. Sequencing used blood, either unsorted or a sorted T cell fraction (not recorded which). These receptor sequences come from a male donor with ankylosing spondylitis or in good health (not recorded which).

This clonotype was observed many times. The chain has TRBV12-3 or TRBV12-4 and TRBJ1-6; 9 positions agree with TRBD1. The CDR3 consists of 15 residues. Trimming took 3 bases from V and 6 from J; bases not matched to a gene: 3. CDR3 protein: CASSFEDRGNSPLHF. The CDR3 region has the DNA TGTGCCAGCAGTTTTGAGGACAGGGGTAATTCACCCCTCCACTTT.

This clonotype was detected ten times or more. One end of the junction does not line up with germline, which may come from a read error. The chain uses TRBV20-1 and TRBJ2-4, with D possibly called TRBD1 or TRBD2 (5 bases each). The CDR3 extends over 15 amino acids. Germline-derived CDR1 and CDR2 are DFQATT and SNEGSKA (reference sequence). CDR3 residues: CCARDWGSSTDIQYF. CDR3 DNA: TGCTGTGCTAGAGATTGGGGGTCCTCCACCGACATTCAGTACTTC.

This clonotype occurred many times. The chain uses TRBV6-1 and TRBJ1-2, with 9 nucleotides matching TRBD1. Germline V gene sequence: CDR1 MNHNS, CDR2 SASEGT. This CDR3 comprises 15 residues. V shed 5 bases and J 3 bases; nucleotides not matched to a gene: 7. The chain's CDR3 is CASSPAGTGHYGYTF. The CDR3 coding sequence is TGTGCCAGCAGTCCCGCCGGGACAGGGCACTATGGCTACACCTTC.

This clonotype was found many times. CDR3 residues: CASSLTSGRSDTQYF. CDR3 sequence (DNA): TGCGCCAGCAGTTTGACTAGCGGGAGATCGGATACGCAGTATTTT. J is TRBJ2-3 and V is TRBV5-1; 12 nucleotides agree with TRBD2. Germline V lookup: CDR1 SGHRS, CDR2 YFSETQ. The CDR3 contains 15 residues. The V segment lost 5 bases and the J segment 6 bases; nucleotides outside the gene matches: 7.

This clonotype came up many times. The chain uses TRBV24-1 and TRBJ2-7, with 10 bases matching TRBD2. The V and J ends lost 3 bases and 5 bases, in that order; junction bases with no gene match: 0. This CDR3 comprises 13 residues. Germline V gene sequence: CDR1 KGHDR, CDR2 SFDVKD. The chain's CDR3 is CATSDGLADEQYF. DNA of the CDR3: TGTGCCACCAGTGATGGACTAGCGGACGAGCAGTACTTC.

The sample holds a few counts of this clonotype. The chain joins TRBV7-2 to TRBJ2-1; 9 bases are shared with TRBD2. CDR3 size: 15 residues. Germline CDR1 reads SGHTA; CDR2 reads FQGNSA. The V gene end was trimmed by 5 bases and the J gene end by 7 bases; junction bases not matched to a gene: 9. The CDR3 bases are TGTGCCAGCAGCCCGCGGGGGGGCCATCGGAATGAGCAGTTCTTC. Residues: CASSPRGGHRNEQFF.

The chain recombines TRBV15 with TRBJ2-2; 14 nucleotides match TRBD2. The CDR3 is 17 amino acids. V was clipped by 1 base and J by 9 bases; unmatched bases: 7. The germline V gene encodes CDR1 LNHNV and CDR2 YYDKDF (reference sequence). Here the CDR3 reads CATSRGLAGGIGRELFF. The CDR3 DNA reads as TGTGCCACCAGCAGAGGACTAGCGGGAGGGATTGGCCGGGAGCTGTTTTTT.

This clonotype has more than one count but fewer than ten. The chain employs TRBV20-1 and TRBJ2-6, with D possibly TRBD1 on 5 matching bases. The V and J ends lost 7 bases and 2 bases respectively, with 15 bases between them. The CDR3 covers 15 residues. CDR1 DFQATT and CDR2 SNEGSKA come from the germline V gene (reference sequence). In nucleotides, the CDR3 is TGCAGTGGAGTTCAGGGCGGCACTGGGGCCAACGTCCTGACTTTC. It codes for CSGVQGGTGANVLTF.

In this sample, this clonotype turned up a few times. The V call is TRBV29-1, the J call TRBJ1-2; the D gene is possibly TRBD1 (6 bases). The V end lost 2 bases, the J end lost 8 bases, and 18 bases lay between the germline ends. This CDR3 region has 14 residues. Germline V gene data show CDR1 as SQVTM and CDR2 as ANQGSEA. The DNA for the CDR3 is TGCAGCGTTGAATCCGGTCAGGGGTCCGGGGGCTACACCTTC. Protein sequence: CSVESGQGSGGYTF.

This clonotype was observed a handful of times. The gene calls are TRBV7-9 and TRBJ2-1; 9 bases match TRBD1. The germline V gene has CDR1 SEHNR and CDR2 FQNEAQ (reference sequence). Trimming at V came to 5 bases and at J to 5 bases, leaving 10 bases not matched to a gene. The CDR3 covers 16 residues. As DNA, the CDR3 is TGTGCCAGCAGCGCAGCCCGGACAGGGGTCAACAATGAGCAGTTCTTC. Translation: CASSAARTGVNNEQFF.

This clonotype was picked up many times. V is TRBV9 and J is TRBJ2-3; the D is unclear. Germline lookup yields CDR1 SGDLS and CDR2 YYNGEE. With 0 bases removed from V and 0 bases from J, the gap between germline ends came to 5 bases. The CDR3 is made up of 14 amino acids. CDR3 nucleotides: TGTGCCAGCAGCGTAGGTGGAAGCACAGATACGCAGTATTTT. Residues: CASSVGGSTDTQYF.

The chain employs TRBV28 and TRBJ2-3; no definite D call. Germline-derived CDR1 and CDR2 are MDHEN and SYDVKM. V was trimmed by 6 bases and J by 0 bases, leaving 13 bases between them. This CDR3 contains 15 residues. DNA for the CDR3: TGTGCCAGCAGCTCTCCGGGTCTAAGCACAGATACGCAGTATTTT. It is translated as CASSSPGLSTDTQYF.

The chain has TRBV20-1 and TRBJ2-3; D not resolved. The V and J ends lost 7 bases and 5 bases respectively, with 13 bases between them. The V gene's germline CDR1 is DFQATT and CDR2 SNEGSKA (reference sequence). This CDR3 comprises 12 residues. The CDR3 reads CSVGPLKDTQYF. The CDR3 DNA reads as TGCAGTGTTGGCCCGCTAAAAGATACGCAGTATTTT.

This clonotype was seen repeatedly, ten times or more. The chain recombines TRBV24-1 with TRBJ1-4; D not resolved. The germline V and J ends were trimmed by 1 base and 0 bases, with 8 bases remaining between them. CDR1 is KGHDR, CDR2 SFDVKD, per germline. This CDR3 comprises 16 residues. The CDR3 DNA reads as TGTGCCACCAGTGATTTATCCGGATCAACTAATGAAAAACTGTTTTTT. Amino acid sequence: CATSDLSGSTNEKLFF.

This clonotype was seen a handful of times. The genes are TRBV19 and TRBJ2-2, with D unresolved. There are 16 residues in the CDR3. CDR1 and CDR2 from the germline V gene are LNHDA and SQIVND (reference sequence). Trimming took 5 bases from V and 2 from J, leaving 15 bases between them. The DNA for the CDR3 is TGTGCCAGTAGTCTGATCGGGCCCAAAAACACCGGGGAGCTGTTTTTT. This codes for CASSLIGPKNTGELFF. The full variable domain, rest sourced from reference TRBV19 and TRBJ2-2, is DGGITQSPKYLFRKEGQNVTLSCEQNLNHDAMYWYRQDPGQGLRLIYYSQIVNDFQKGDIAEGYSVSREKKESFPLTVTSAQKNPTAFYLCASSLIGPKNTGELFFGEGSRLTVL.

There are many counts of this clonotype. The V and J genes are TRBV4-1 and TRBJ2-3; no reliable D call. In germline, CDR1 is MGHRA, CDR2 YSYEKL. V dropped 1 base and J dropped 2 bases, with 10 bases sitting between them. The CDR3 contains 15 residues. The CDR3 coding sequence is TGCGCCAGCAGCCAAGGTTTAACGTTCACAGATACGCAGTATTTT. Its protein product is CASSQGLTFTDTQYF.

This clonotype occurred a few times. The chain combines TRBV11-2 with TRBJ2-3; possible D gene TRBD1, 6 bases. The V gene lost 0 bases and the J gene lost 4 bases, with 8 bases spanning the gap. Looked up from germline, CDR1 is SGHAT and CDR2 is FQNNGV. The CDR3 is 14 amino acids. CDR3 sequence: CASSLDRTADTQYF. The CDR3 DNA follows: TGTGCCAGCAGCTTAGATCGGACAGCAGATACGCAGTATTTT.

This clonotype was picked up a small number of times. The chain's CDR3 is CASSREGDGYTF. CDR3 sequence (DNA): TGTGCCAGCAGCCGGGAGGGAGATGGCTACACCTTC. J is TRBJ1-2 and V is TRBV12-3 or TRBV12-4; D not certain. V lost 6 bases, J lost 6 bases, and 11 bases lay in between. There are 12 residues in the CDR3.

This clonotype showed up just a few times. This chain connects TRBV11-1 to TRBJ2-1; tentatively, D is TRBD2 (5 bases). CDR1 and CDR2 from the germline V gene are SGHAT and FQDESV (reference sequence). V was pared by 5 bases and J by 2 bases, with 22 bases between. The CDR3 has 18 amino acids. The CDR3 DNA follows: TGTGCCAGCAGCCCCCCGATGAGACTACAGATGACCTACAATGAGCAGTTCTTC. This sequence encodes CASSPPMRLQMTYNEQFF.

The J gene is TRBJ2-3, the V gene TRBV28; D unresolved. CDR3 length: 13 amino acids. V was cut by 4 bases and J by 4 bases, with 9 bases left in between. CDR1 is MDHEN and CDR2 is SYDVKM in the germline V gene. In DNA form, the CDR3 reads TGTGCCAGCAGTTCCTCGTTTTCAGATACGCAGTATTTT. This encodes CASSSSFSDTQYF.

This clonotype was counted only a few times. The rearrangement joins TRBV20-1 to TRBJ1-5; TRBD1 aligns across 7 bases. The V segment lost 5 bases and the J segment 0 bases; nucleotides outside the gene matches: 4. The CDR3 covers 14 residues. From germline, CDR1 is DFQATT and CDR2 SNEGSKA (reference sequence). The CDR3 protein is CSAPTGYSNQPQHF. The CDR3, as DNA: TGCAGTGCTCCGACAGGGTATAGCAATCAGCCCCAGCATTTT.